The text below deals with one T cell receptor beta chain. The clone's antigen remains unknown. Per-nucleotide qualities are absent, and no much larger clonotype sits a single base away. The data were obtained in a study of a mutant IDH1 vaccine in newly diagnosed glioma (dated by TCRdb to the early 2020s). Some background on the complete study: Of the 32 patients who were treated, around 62% were male and about 40% were female, and the mean age was about 40 years. Six visits were used for peripheral blood collection: V03 (baseline), V05, V07, V10, V12 and V13. For exploratory analyses, about 25 treated patients had longitudinal TCRB deep sequencing done wherever samples were available. Before enrollment, most patients had been given radiochemotherapy with temozolomide as standard therapy, while the rest had received either radiotherapy alone or temozolomide alone.

The junction shows trimming of 3 bases on V and 1 base on J, plus 6 bases between the germline ends. The germline V gene provides CDR1 SGHTA and CDR2 FQGNSA. The cysteine opens and the phenylalanine closes a CDR3 of 14 amino acids. The retained sequence is limited to the CDR3, 42 bases, with the frame set at the first base. Receptor libraries were prepared by the immunoSEQ multiplex PCR assay. Following the manufacturer's protocol, the hsTCRB Kit was used to amplify rearranged TCR beta chain sequences. Sequencing of TCRB libraries was carried out on an Illumina MiSeq. The original methods were these. The proprietary platform of the kit vendor was used for demultiplexing, trimming and gene mapping. The source is immuneACCESS, and TCRdb retained only in-frame sequences with V and J called. Part of the clones is not carried over; for the studies checked, unresolved V genes explain less than half of this, and the remainder is unexplained. V, J and clone size reflect that table, while D and trimming were determined from the DNA. This sample lists tens of thousands of clones; 93% were detected once. Roughly 1.1% of the sample goes to the ten largest clones.

The time point label, as the study defines it: baseline, week 1 (first vaccination visit). Sample treatment or condition, as interpreted from the label and publication: pre-vaccination baseline after standard-of-care therapy. Donors had newly diagnosed WHO grade 3 or 4 IDH1-mutant astrocytomas with loss of nuclear ATRX. The samples were drawn from NOA16, a multicentre, single-arm, open-label phase I trial in Germany that tested a mutant IDH1 peptide vaccine in humans for the first time. For immunogenicity testing, the blood drawn at visit V03 was used as the baseline sample. Genomic DNA for TCRB sequencing was extracted from EDTA blood using the DNeasy Blood and Tissue Kit. General study outcomes and caveats: PBMC samples for TCRB deep sequencing were selected based on availability. No apparent relationship was observed between pseudoprogression and alterations in the top peripheral T cell clonotypes detected by TCRB sequencing. Across multiple MHC alleles, vaccine-induced immune responses were seen in 93.3% of patients. It was noted by the authors that analyses of patient blood samples could not be reproduced owing to sample limitations.

The V gene is TRBV7-2 and the J gene is TRBJ1-4; the D gene assignment is ambiguous. The clonotype was recovered from a man aged 35 to 55 with glioma. This sample comprised PBMCs, obtained from a glioma patient treated with radiotherapy, temozolomide or both. The CDR3 reads CASSFRGTNEKLFF. The DNA sequence is given as TGTGCCAGCAGCTTCCGGGGAACTAATGAAAAACTGTTTTTT.